The present TCR beta chain was sequenced within a study of blood T cell repertoires in COVID-19. Generated by immunoSEQ multiplex PCR, the TCRdb table keeps only in-frame clones and is missing some. The table shows 120,000 to 150,000 clones, with roughly 90% occurring only once. The CDR3 runs 15 residues. Germline V gene data show CDR1 as MNHEY and CDR2 as SVGAGI. V dropped 0 bases and J dropped 2 bases, with 10 bases sitting between them. This chain uses TRBV6-5 with TRBJ1-2; D not resolved. The TCR originated in a woman aged 30 to 39 with acute COVID-19. The specimen sequenced was PBMCs or T cells enriched from blood (not recorded which). The CDR3 loop reads CASSYSEGGNYGYTF. The CDR3 region has the DNA TGTGCCAGCAGTTACTCAGAGGGCGGGAACTATGGCTACACCTTC.